This T cell receptor (beta chain) was sequenced for a study of Graves' ophthalmopathy and Graves' hyperthyroidism (dated by TCRdb to the late 2010s). With regard to the full study: Peripheral blood was collected at initial diagnosis, prior to any treatment. TCR beta repertoire signatures were used to distinguish Graves' ophthalmopathy from Graves' hyperthyroidism and to predict progression to ophthalmopathy. In total, 120 to 150 blood samples were TCR-sequenced: around 42 ophthalmopathy, 75 hyperthyroidism and approximately 17 hyperthyroidism-to-ophthalmopathy patients. A discovery set of 95 to 100 patients (about 45 ophthalmopathy, just over 55 stable hyperthyroidism) was enrolled to explore V-J signatures distinguishing ophthalmopathy from hyperthyroidism. An independent validation cohort was composed of some 18 hyperthyroidism patients and 17 patients who later progressed from hyperthyroidism to ophthalmopathy. In roughly 6 hyperthyroidism patients, T-cell repertoires of thyroid tissue and blood were compared. Once sampling was done, hyperthyroidism patients were given methimazole at a starting dose of 30 mg daily, while ophthalmopathy patients were given high-dose intravenous methylprednisolone. What the authors observed across the whole study: In cross-validation, the 13-signature model distinguished ophthalmopathy from stable hyperthyroidism with nearly 90% sensitivity and 81% to 82% specificity, while in the test set the corresponding values were about 79% and 69%. Most of the expanded thyroid clonotypes with a frequency above 0.001 were also detected in blood, and it was suggested that the thyroid immune response may be reflected by blood repertoires. Sample size was not statistically predetermined, and group allocation was not concealed from the investigators. In validation, the model predicted ophthalmopathy progression with more than 55% sensitivity and about 77% specificity; some 13 predicted patients were CT-confirmed with GO in a median of around 6 months.

Ophthalmopathy patients were characterized by moderately to severely active disease, a Clinical Activity Score of at least 3, a NOSPECS grade of at least 4, and a disease duration under 3 months. Patients were excluded if they had other autoimmune diseases, uncontrolled infections, pregnancy or lactation. Diagnosis relied on clinical symptoms, serum thyroxine, TRAb, thyroid ultrasound and orbital computed tomography. Ficoll-Paque density gradient centrifugation was used to isolate PBMCs from under 11 ml of fresh peripheral blood. Total RNA was extracted with Trizol reagent and quality-checked on an Agilent 2100 Bioanalyzer. Only a few counts were recorded for this clonotype. The clone's antigen remains unknown. Base qualities are not recorded, but no much larger clone differs from it by a single base. At the junction V is shortened by 8 bases and J by 5 bases; bases outside the gene matches: 7. Looking up the germline V gene yields CDR1 WSHSY and CDR2 SAAADI. Reading from cysteine to phenylalanine, the CDR3 counts 13 amino acids. The kept DNA is CDR3 alone, 39 bases in frame from the first base.

TCR beta CDR3 regions were amplified from RNA transcripts for repertoire sequencing. The first round of RT-PCR was done with HTBI primers and the Qiagen OneStep RT-PCR kit, and was followed by a second round of multiplex PCR, then size selection and purification. The libraries underwent paired-end sequencing with 100 bp reads on an Illumina HiSeq2000. From the authors' description of their analysis: SOAPnuke was used to process the reads, removing any read that contained adapters or uncalled bases, had a mean Phred below 15, or lacked an exact match to the constant primer or identifier. High-quality paired reads were merged with COPE v1.2.5. Each unique nucleotide sequence was defined as a clonotype, and clonotypes were aligned to IMGT TRB V, D and J references with MiTCR v1.1. Only V-J combinations with frequency above 0.0001 were analysed, covering 99% to 99.2% of repertoires. A TCR clonal expansion and chaos score per V-J combination was defined as the ratio of F50 clonal expansion to chaos observed in the TCRdist matrix. Welch's t-statistics and random forest were used to reduce the features to around 13 V-J combinations, which were then used as input to a naive Bayes classifier. Thyroid-blood repertoire similarity was quantified with the Morisita-Horn index. TCRdb cleaned the public reads at Q25 with fastp, built clones with MiXCR and kept in-frame beta chains. Each entry is one CDR3 protein sequence, shown with its most common DNA and genes. The V and J calls come from TCRdb's annotation, not from the publication. This sample gives about 740,000 distinct CDR3 sequences in total; 40% of them show up just once. The ten top clones hold approximately 43% of the sample.

This clonotype originated in an adult man with Graves' ophthalmopathy. The chain was built from TRBV10-2 and TRBJ2-7; TRBD1 lines up with 9 middle nucleotides. Sequencing used peripheral blood. For the CDR3, the sequence is CASGTGQGHEQYF. At the DNA level, the sequence is TGCGCCAGCGGGACGGGACAGGGCCACGAGCAGTACTTC.